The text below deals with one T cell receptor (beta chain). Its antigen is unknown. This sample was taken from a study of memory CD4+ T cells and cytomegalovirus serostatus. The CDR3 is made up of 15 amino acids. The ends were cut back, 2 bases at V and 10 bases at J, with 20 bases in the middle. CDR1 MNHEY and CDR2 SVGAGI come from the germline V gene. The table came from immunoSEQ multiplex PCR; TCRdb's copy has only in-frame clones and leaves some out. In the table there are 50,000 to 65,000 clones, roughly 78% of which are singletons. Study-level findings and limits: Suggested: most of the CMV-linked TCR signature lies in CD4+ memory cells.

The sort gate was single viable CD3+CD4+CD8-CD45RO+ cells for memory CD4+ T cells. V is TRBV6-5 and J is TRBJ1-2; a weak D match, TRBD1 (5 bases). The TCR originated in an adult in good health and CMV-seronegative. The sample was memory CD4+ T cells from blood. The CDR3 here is CASSYEGGHGGIYTF. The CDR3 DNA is TGTGCCAGCAGTTACGAAGGAGGACACGGGGGTATCTACACCTTC.